This T cell receptor beta chain was sequenced for a study of cytomegalovirus exposure and HLA in healthy donors. Study summary: Earlier work reported around 110 million unique TCR beta sequences from 150 million to 200 million T cells. Study-level results: The study put under 200 TCR beta chains on its list as cytomegalovirus-associated. Later analysis revealed greater clonal expansion in HLA-associated TCR beta chains than in equally common others.

For this clone: What it recognizes is unknown.

PCR primers comprised 60 Vbeta and 13 Jbeta primers. Profiled with immunoSEQ multiplex PCR; TCRdb holds only in-frame clones, not every one. The sample yields about 130,000 clones, over 70% seen once. V shed 0 bases and J shed 4 bases, with 5 bases lying between them. Germline CDR1 is SGDLS and CDR2 is YYNGEE. CDR3 length: 13 residues. The rearrangement links TRBV9 to TRBJ1-3, with D perhaps TRBD1 (5 bases). The TCR sequence derives from a young man in good health and CMV-seropositive. Sequencing was carried out using PBMCs. CDR3 nucleotides: TGTGCCAGCAGCGTAGCAGGGGGAAACACCATATATTTT. It codes for CASSVAGGNTIYF. The whole variable domain, remainder taken from reference TRBV9 and TRBJ1-3, is DSGVTQTPKHLITATGQRVTLRCSPRSGDLSVYWYQQSLDQGLQFLIQYYNGEERAKGNILERFSAQQFPDLHSELNLSSLELGDSALYFCASSVAGGNTIYFGEGSWLTVV.